This T cell receptor beta chain emerged from a study of T-cell reconstitution after alpha-beta-depleted transplantation in children. Unique molecular identifiers tagged the TCRbeta library. One entry per CDR3 protein results from TCRdb running MiXCR on the PCR reads. This table holds about 270,000 distinct CDR3 sequences, about a tenth found once. This clonotype was seen many times. The CDR3 is made up of 15 amino acids. Germline V gene data show CDR1 as LGHDT and CDR2 as YNNKEL (reference sequence). Trimming shortened V by 4 bases and J by 0 bases, and 11 bases separated the two germline ends. The V and J genes are TRBV3-1 and TRBJ2-3, with D maybe TRBD1 (6 bases). This TCR derives from a human donor who donated a stem cell graft to a child with SCID. The sequencing used PBMCs from the stem cell graft donor, collected from the stem cell graft. The chain's CDR3 is CASSPEGVSTDTQYF. The DNA of the CDR3 is TGTGCCAGCAGCCCCGAGGGGGTAAGCACAGATACGCAGTATTTT.